Following are 20 T cell receptor beta chains from one sample sequenced in a study of blood T cell repertoires in COVID-19. The protocol was immunoSEQ multiplex PCR, while the TCRdb copy is restricted to in-frame clones and leaves out a portion. The data contain around 75,000 clones, 88% of them seen just once; the ten biggest clones take up around 1.3%. Sequencing was carried out using peripheral blood. Receptor source: a human donor in a cohort sampled during active COVID-19.

J is TRBJ2-2 and V is TRBV25-1; 8 bases are a match to TRBD2. The CDR3 has 14 residues. V was pared by 5 bases and J by 6 bases, with 5 bases of the junction left unmatched. The germline V gene encodes CDR1 MGHDK and CDR2 SYGVNS. CDR3 amino acids: CASSHRGGPGELFF. Written as DNA, the CDR3 is TGTGCCAGCAGTCATCGGGGGGGCCCCGGGGAGCTGTTTTTT.

The chain links TRBV6-5 to TRBJ2-2, with 7 nucleotides matching TRBD2. The germline CDR1 and CDR2 sequences are MNHEY and SVGAGI. V shed 6 bases, J shed 1 base, and the junction held 5 bases outside the gene matches. The CDR3 length is 15 residues. CDR3 region: CASRTGTKNTGELFF. CDR3 DNA: TGTGCCAGCAGAACCGGGACTAAGAACACCGGGGAGCTGTTTTTT.

The rearrangement links TRBV5-5 to TRBJ2-3; the match to TRBD2 covers 10 bases. CDR1 and CDR2 (germline): SGHKS, YYEKEE (reference sequence). This CDR3 spans 16 amino acids. V lost 7 bases to trimming and J lost 5 bases; unmatched junction nucleotides: 13. In DNA form, the CDR3 reads TGTGCCAGCGTCTCAGGACTAGCGGCCACCGGAGATACGCAGTATTTT. This gives the protein CASVSGLAATGDTQYF.

The V gene is TRBV9, the J gene TRBJ2-5; D possibly corresponds to TRBD2 (5 bases). CDR1 is SGDLS, CDR2 YYNGEE, per germline. The CDR3 spans 14 residues. The V gene lost 1 base and the J gene lost 7 bases, with 14 bases spanning the gap. CDR3 in amino acids: CASSVLSAGGTQYF. DNA for the CDR3: TGTGCCAGCAGCGTATTGTCGGCCGGAGGGACCCAGTACTTC.

V and J are TRBV5-1 and TRBJ2-1; the D is unclear. CDR3 length: 15 residues. Germline CDR1 and CDR2: SGHRS and YFSETQ. With 1 base removed from V and 8 bases from J, the gap between germline ends came to 16 bases. The CDR3 loop reads CASSLRPKDGDEQFF. In nucleotides, the CDR3 is TGCGCCAGCAGCTTGCGGCCGAAAGACGGAGATGAGCAGTTCTTC.

The chain recombines TRBV5-6 with TRBJ2-1; 12 bases line up with TRBD2. CDR3 length: 15 amino acids. With 5 bases clipped from V and 6 bases from J, the junction kept 6 bases outside the gene matches. Germline V gives CDR1 SGHDT, CDR2 YYEEEE. The CDR3 DNA follows: TGTGCCAGCAGATTCCTAGCGGGAGGGCCCAATGAGCAGTTCTTC. Protein product: CASRFLAGGPNEQFF. Drawing the rest from reference TRBV5-6 and TRBJ2-1, the complete variable domain is DAGVTQSPTHLIKTRGQQVTLRCSPKSGHDTVSWYQQALGQGPQFIFQYYEEEERQRGNFPDRFSGHQFPNYSSELNVNALLLGDSALYLCASRFLAGGPNEQFFGPGTRLTVL.

This sequence joins TRBV7-9 and TRBJ2-3; 10 nucleotides line up with TRBD1. The V gene end was trimmed by 5 bases and the J gene end by 5 bases; junction bases not matched to a gene: 7. Germline V gene lookup returns CDR1 SEHNR and CDR2 FQNEAQ (reference sequence). The CDR3 loop spans 15 amino acids. The CDR3 protein is CASSPTGGGGDTQYF. CDR3 in DNA: TGTGCCAGCAGCCCGACAGGGGGCGGTGGAGATACGCAGTATTTT.

The chain combines TRBV5-6 with TRBJ1-4; possibly TRBD1 for D (5 bases). Germline V gives CDR1 SGHDT, CDR2 YYEEEE. The CDR3 is 15 amino acids. The ends were cut back, 4 bases at V and 8 bases at J, with 18 bases in the middle. CDR3 sequence reads: CASSHRTPVGEKLFF. The CDR3 nucleotides read TGTGCCAGCAGCCACCGGACACCCGTGGGGGAAAAACTGTTTTTT.

The chain recombines TRBV24-1 with TRBJ2-1, with D unclear. In germline, CDR1 is KGHDR, CDR2 SFDVKD. V lost 2 bases, J lost 5 bases, and 3 bases lay in between. The CDR3 contains 12 residues. The DNA for the CDR3 is TGTGCCACCAGTGATTCTGACAATGAGCAGTTCTTC. Protein sequence: CATSDSDNEQFF.

The V gene is TRBV21-1, the J gene TRBJ1-1; TRBD1, the table's D call, was not compared with the DNA. TRBV21-1 is deemed a pseudogene. The CDR3 has 16 amino acids. As DNA, the CDR3 is TGTGCCAGCAGCAAAGGGAAAGGGCAGGGCAACACTGAAGCTTTCTTT. Encoded protein: CASSKGKGQGNTEAFF.

This clone has a single count. The J gene is TRBJ1-4, the V gene TRBV6-5; TRBD1 is a possible D gene (6 bases). Trimming stripped 4 bases from V and 9 bases from J, with 15 bases between. This CDR3 spans 14 amino acids. Germline V gene data show CDR1 as MNHEY and CDR2 as SVGAGI. As DNA, the CDR3 is TGTGCCAGCAGTTCAGGGGCGGGTAAACAAAAACTGTTTTTT. Translated, it gives CASSSGAGKQKLFF.

This sequence joins TRBV6-6 and TRBJ1-1, with TRBD1 matching 9 bases. J was trimmed by 6 bases and V by 0 bases; bases with no gene match: 8. Germline values: CDR1 MNHNY, CDR2 SVGAGI (reference sequence). The CDR3 is 16 amino acids. The CDR3 nucleotides are TGTGCCAGCAGTTACTCGAGGGGACAGGGAAGGCCTGAAGCTTTCTTT. It encodes CASSYSRGQGRPEAFF.

The V and J genes are TRBV27 and TRBJ1-1; TRBD1 matches at 8 bases. The CDR3 is 15 residues long. Unmatched junction bases numbered 9, after V lost 6 bases and J lost 3 bases. CDR1 MNHEY and CDR2 SMNVEV come from the germline V gene (reference sequence). The CDR3 sequence is CASSRTGREDTEAFF. The CDR3 nucleotides are TGTGCCAGCAGCAGGACAGGGCGAGAGGACACTGAAGCTTTCTTT.

The rearrangement joins TRBV5-1 to TRBJ2-3; TRBD2 agrees at 10 bases. The CDR3 totals 19 residues. J gave up 2 bases and V 0 bases, and 12 bases lay outside the gene matches. Germline V gene lookup returns CDR1 SGHRS and CDR2 YFSETQ. CDR3: CASSLAEAGGPGPTDTQYF. CDR3 nucleotides: TGCGCCAGCAGCTTGGCCGAAGCGGGAGGGCCCGGGCCCACAGATACGCAGTATTTT.

This clone was observed a single time. The chain uses TRBV6-5 and TRBJ1-2; weak D call: TRBD1 (6 bases). Trimming removed 5 bases from V and 4 bases from J, with 14 bases in between. The CDR3 is 14 amino acids. CDR1 and CDR2 (germline): MNHEY, SVGAGI. CDR3 in DNA: TGTGCCAGCAGTCCTATACAGGGTTCCTATGGCTACACCTTC. Translation: CASSPIQGSYGYTF.

The chain uses TRBV20-1 and TRBJ2-3; a possible D gene is TRBD2 (5 bases). Germline CDR1 reads DFQATT; CDR2 reads SNEGSKA (reference sequence). CDR3 size: 13 residues. With 3 bases removed from V and 2 bases from J, the gap between germline ends came to 9 bases. CDR3 DNA: TGCAGTGCTAGTGGCGGGTCCACAGATACGCAGTATTTT. Residues: CSASGGSTDTQYF.

The chain employs TRBV10-1 and TRBJ2-2, with 8 bases aligning to TRBD1. The CDR3 consists of 15 residues. Germline V gives CDR1 WNHNN, CDR2 SYGVQD (reference sequence). Trimming removed 6 bases from V and 7 bases from J; junction bases left unmatched: 10. The chain's CDR3 is CASSSQGAGSGELFF. The CDR3 bases are TGCGCCAGCAGCTCCCAGGGGGCCGGGAGCGGGGAGCTGTTTTTT.

The chain combines TRBV5-4 with TRBJ1-6; the D is unclear. From germline, CDR1 is SGHNT and CDR2 YYREEE (reference sequence). This CDR3 has 14 residues. V lost 0 bases and J lost 10, with 11 bases in between. CDR3 nucleotides: TGTGCCAGCAGCTTGGCCGGTCGGGAATCACCCCTCCACTTT. It specifies CASSLAGRESPLHF.

The genes are TRBV5-4 and TRBJ2-7; a weak D match, TRBD2 (6 bases). The V end lost 6 bases, the J end lost 5 bases, and 21 bases lay between the germline ends. This CDR3 is 15 amino acids long. CDR1 SGHNT and CDR2 YYREEE come from the germline V gene (reference sequence). The DNA for the CDR3 is TGTGCCAGCACCAACCTACAGGCTAGCGAGAACGAGCAGTACTTC. Its protein is CASTNLQASENEQYF.

J is TRBJ2-1 and V is TRBV7-3; tentative D call: TRBD1 (6 bases). This CDR3 comprises 13 residues. Trimming took 9 bases from V and 5 from J, leaving 14 bases between them. Germline-derived CDR1 and CDR2 are SGHTA and FQGTGA. DNA of the CDR3: TGTGCCAGTTCACAGGGCCCAAACAATGAGCAGTTCTTC. Its translation is CASSQGPNNEQFF.